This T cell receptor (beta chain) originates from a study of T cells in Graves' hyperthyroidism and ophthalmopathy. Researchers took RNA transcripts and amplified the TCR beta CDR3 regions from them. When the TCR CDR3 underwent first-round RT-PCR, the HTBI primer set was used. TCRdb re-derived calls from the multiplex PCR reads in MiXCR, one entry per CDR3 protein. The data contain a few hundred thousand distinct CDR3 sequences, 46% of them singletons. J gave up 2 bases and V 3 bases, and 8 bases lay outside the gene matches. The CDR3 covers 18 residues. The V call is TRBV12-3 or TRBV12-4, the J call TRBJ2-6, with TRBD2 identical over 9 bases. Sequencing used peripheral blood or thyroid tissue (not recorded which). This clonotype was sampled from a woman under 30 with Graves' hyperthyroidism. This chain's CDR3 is CASSFLIAGDAGANVLTF. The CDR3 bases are TGTGCCAGCAGTTTCCTGATAGCGGGAGACGCTGGGGCCAACGTCCTGACTTTC.